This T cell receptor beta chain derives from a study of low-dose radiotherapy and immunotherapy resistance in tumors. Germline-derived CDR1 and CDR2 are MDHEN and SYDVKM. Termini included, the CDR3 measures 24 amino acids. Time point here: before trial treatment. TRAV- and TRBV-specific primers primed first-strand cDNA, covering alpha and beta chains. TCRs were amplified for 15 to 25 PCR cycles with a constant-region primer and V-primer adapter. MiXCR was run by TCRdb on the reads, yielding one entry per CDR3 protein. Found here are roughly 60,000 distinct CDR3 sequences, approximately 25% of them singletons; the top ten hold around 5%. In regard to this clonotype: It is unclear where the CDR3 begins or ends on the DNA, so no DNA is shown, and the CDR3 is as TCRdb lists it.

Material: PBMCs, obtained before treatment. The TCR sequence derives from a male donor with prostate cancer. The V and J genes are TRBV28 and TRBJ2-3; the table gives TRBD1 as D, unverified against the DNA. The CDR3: CASTNQTALNFCATSVGGTDTQYF.